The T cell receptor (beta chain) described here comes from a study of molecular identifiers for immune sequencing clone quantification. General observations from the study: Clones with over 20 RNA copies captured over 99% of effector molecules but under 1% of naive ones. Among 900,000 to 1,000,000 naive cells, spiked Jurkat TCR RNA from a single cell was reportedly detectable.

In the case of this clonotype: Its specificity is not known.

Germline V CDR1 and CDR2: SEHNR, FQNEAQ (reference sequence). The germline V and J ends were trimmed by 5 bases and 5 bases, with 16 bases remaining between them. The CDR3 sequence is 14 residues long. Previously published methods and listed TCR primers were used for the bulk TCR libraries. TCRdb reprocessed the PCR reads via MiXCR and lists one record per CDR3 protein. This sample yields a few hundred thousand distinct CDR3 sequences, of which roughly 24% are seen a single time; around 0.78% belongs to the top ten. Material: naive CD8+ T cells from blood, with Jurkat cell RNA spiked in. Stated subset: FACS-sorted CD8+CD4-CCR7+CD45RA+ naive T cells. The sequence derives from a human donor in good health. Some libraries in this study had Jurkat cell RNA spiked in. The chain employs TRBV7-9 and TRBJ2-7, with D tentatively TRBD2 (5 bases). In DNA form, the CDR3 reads TGTGCCAGCAGCGATCCTCGACTATCCCACGAGCAGTACTTC. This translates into CASSDPRLSHEQYF.